The 8 T cell receptor beta chains given below trace back to one sample, sequenced in a study of T cells after yellow fever vaccination. TCRdb redid the calling of the 5' RACE reads with MiXCR, one entry per CDR3 protein. Among about 240,000 distinct CDR3 sequences, roughly 7.2% were seen once, and the ten largest hold roughly 0.9%. Specimen: CD4+ T cells sorted from PBMCs, collected 15 days after the yellow fever booster vaccination. All receptors derive from a man younger than 45 who received the YFV17D yellow fever vaccine.

This clonotype was observed a handful of times. The chain is built from TRBV7-9 and TRBJ2-1; 7 bases match TRBD2. V lost 5 bases, J lost 10 bases, and 11 bases stayed unmatched. Germline V CDR1 and CDR2: SEHNR, FQNEAQ (reference sequence). The CDR3 is 14 amino acids. The CDR3 region has the DNA TGTGCCAGCAGCGCCCTAGCGGCCGGCGGGGAGCAGTTCTTC. Protein: CASSALAAGGEQFF.

The chain has TRBV10-2 and TRBJ2-7; D might be TRBD2 (6 bases). The germline V gene has CDR1 WSHSY and CDR2 SAAADI. The CDR3 is 14 amino acids. The V and J ends lost 3 bases and 3 bases respectively, with 12 bases between them. The CDR3 bases are TGCGCCAGCAGTGATGGGGGGTACAGCTACGAGCAGTACTTC. This encodes CASSDGGYSYEQYF.

This clonotype was seen only a few times. This rearrangement joins TRBV6-1 to TRBJ2-7; maybe TRBD2 (6 bases). V gave up 10 bases and J gave up 0 bases, with 16 bases separating them. The CDR3 is 14 amino acids. Germline-derived CDR1 and CDR2 are MNHNS and SASEGT. The CDR3 DNA is TGTGCCATCGGGGCGGGGCCAAGCTCCTACGAGCAGTACTTC. Translating gives CAIGAGPSSYEQYF.

There are a few counts of this clonotype. V gene TRBV20-1 combines with J gene TRBJ2-3, with 9 nucleotides matching TRBD2. V lost 6 bases, J lost 0 bases, and 10 bases stayed unmatched. This CDR3 spans 16 amino acids. CDR1 and CDR2 (germline): DFQATT, SNEGSKA (reference sequence). The CDR3 coding sequence is TGCAGTGCCGTAGCGGGGGAACCCTCTAGCACAGATACGCAGTATTTT. This translates into CSAVAGEPSSTDTQYF.

This clonotype was detected ten times or more. The chain employs TRBV7-2 and TRBJ2-5; 8 positions match TRBD2. Germline V CDR1 and CDR2: SGHTA, FQGNSA. The junction had 5 bases not matched to a gene; V was cut back by 5 bases and J by 3 bases. This CDR3 has 14 residues. The CDR3 sequence is CASSLWREEETQYF. CDR3 sequence (DNA): TGTGCCAGCAGCCTCTGGCGGGAGGAAGAGACCCAGTACTTC.

In its sample, this clonotype was seen many times. This sequence joins TRBV28 and TRBJ2-2; no reliable D call. CDR3 length: 11 amino acids. Germline V gene sequence: CDR1 MDHEN, CDR2 SYDVKM. Trimming removed 7 bases at V and 7 bases at J, with 7 bases between. CDR3 sequence reads: CASTRFGELFF. The CDR3 DNA reads as TGTGCCAGCACCCGGTTCGGGGAGCTGTTTTTT.

This clonotype was seen a few times. This chain connects TRBV7-9 to TRBJ1-6, with 7 bases identical to TRBD1. Germline assignment: CDR1 SEHNR and CDR2 FQNEAQ (reference sequence). CDR3 length equals 15 residues. The V segment lost 2 bases and the J segment 10 bases; nucleotides outside the gene matches: 8. CDR3 nucleotide sequence: TGTGCCAGCAGCTTAAGTCCAGGGGGTGGCTCACCCCTCCACTTT. It encodes CASSLSPGGGSPLHF. Based on the CDR3 plus reference TRBV7-9 and TRBJ1-6, the full variable domain is DTGVSQNPRHKITKRGQNVTFRCDPISEHNRLYWYRQTLGQGPEFLTYFQNEAQLEKSRLLSDRFSAERPKGSFSTLEIQRTEQGDSAMYLCASSLSPGGGSPLHFGNGTRLTVT.

The chain combines TRBV5-1 with TRBJ2-1; 14 bases agree with TRBD2. V shed 1 base, J shed 0 bases, and the junction held 9 bases outside the gene matches. The length of the CDR3 is 20 residues. Per the germline V gene, CDR1 is SGHRS and CDR2 is YFSETQ. The CDR3 DNA sequence: TGCGCCAGCAGCTTGAGGACTAGCGGGAGGCTCCAAAGCTCCTACAATGAGCAGTTCTTC. This encodes CASSLRTSGRLQSSYNEQFF. Together with reference TRBV5-1 and TRBJ2-1, the CDR3 gives the full variable domain: KAGVTQTPRYLIKTRGQQVTLSCSPISGHRSVSWYQQTPGQGLQFLFEYFSETQRNKGNFPGRFSGRQFSNSRSEMNVSTLELGDSALYLCASSLRTSGRLQSSYNEQFFGPGTRLTVL.